This is a list of T cell receptor beta chains from one sample in a study of CD8+ T cells in alopecia areata. This table comes from immunoSEQ multiplex PCR, and its TCRdb copy is limited to in-frame clones, with some not included. The sample has over 150,000 clones, about three fifths seen once; the top ten hold roughly 12%. Material: CD8+ T cells sorted from blood, obtained at week 24, from a patient treated with tofacitinib. All receptors come from a human donor with alopecia areata. CDR3s leave out the opening cysteine and the closing phenylalanine or tryptophan. Rows may omit the clone size; those that give it use once, few, many or a size class.

TRBV5-6	.	TRBJ1-2	ASSLGQGIDGYT
TRBV13	few	TRBJ2-7	ASSNTSGFPYEQY
TRBV27	.	TRBJ1-1	ASSTREATGANTEAF
TRBV2	.	TRBJ2-3	ASSDEGTDTQY
TRBV27	.	TRBJ2-7	ASLGASYEQY
TRBV30	.	TRBJ2-5	AWSPRTGPSQETQY
TRBV27	.	TRBJ1-2	ASSLGARGYGYT
TRBV29-1	.	TRBJ2-3	SVLAGTDTQY
TRBV29-1	.	TRBJ2-7	SVLTGGLSYEQY
TRBV30	.	TRBJ2-5	AWSLGLAGDQETQY
TRBV13	.	TRBJ2-1	ASSIGTSGGYNEQF
TRBV11-2	.	TRBJ2-7	ASSLAGSDSYEQY
TRBV19	.	TRBJ1-1	ASRTTGGAF
TRBV29-1	few	TRBJ1-2	SVDGGHGYT
TRBV6-5	.	TRBJ1-1	ASSQSGRGPEAF
TRBV4-1	few	TRBJ1-1	ASSRGTEAF
TRBV7-9	.	TRBJ1-6	ASSQGPPGGSPLH
TRBV5-4	.	TRBJ2-5	ASSFLAGGTIGTQY
TRBV5-1	.	TRBJ2-1	ASSATGTGVHEQF
TRBV12-5	.	TRBJ1-5	ASGWGLEAESSNQPQH
TRBV13	.	TRBJ2-4	ASSLVGDRSLGIQY
TRBV5-6	.	TRBJ2-6	ASSSGPSGANVLT
TRBV29-1	.	TRBJ1-3	SVRGTEDISGNTIY
TRBV28	.	TRBJ1-1	ASTLTGSGVNTEAF
TRBV2	.	TRBJ1-5	ASGQPQH
TRBV30	.	TRBJ2-2	AWGDHTGELF
TRBV7-9	few	TRBJ2-2	ASRAPPGVGNTGELF
TRBV19	.	TRBJ1-2	ASSISRGSNYGYT
TRBV27	once	TRBJ1-5	ASRPGQGDNQPQH
TRBV27	.	TRBJ1-2	ASSLTTGNGYT
TRBV2	.	TRBJ1-2	ASMGGVRGYT
TRBV30	.	TRBJ2-4	AWSEAKNIQY
TRBV2	.	TRBJ2-5	ASSAGRIQETQY
TRBV29-1	few	TRBJ1-2	SVVGLYGYT
TRBV9	.	TRBJ2-2	ASSVVAGKGTGELF
TRBV11-2	.	TRBJ2-3	ASSLAAAGEFFTQY
TRBV30	once	TRBJ1-2	AWRKSVRSYT
TRBV4-1	.	TRBJ2-1	ASSQEGLTDYNEQF
TRBV2	.	TRBJ1-5	ASRPQGFGQPQH
TRBV13	.	TRBJ1-6	ASSDRDRGRNSPLH
TRBV13	.	TRBJ1-2	ASSSEGNGYT
TRBV5-1	.	TRBJ2-1	ASSFRGGHSEQF
TRBV2	.	TRBJ2-1	ASKDSNEQF
TRBV27	.	TRBJ2-1	ASWKPQGNEQF
TRBV13	.	TRBJ1-6	ASSPGAGVNSPLH
TRBV11-2	.	TRBJ1-6	ASSQSGVGNSPLH
TRBV9	.	TRBJ2-1	ASGGARMGQF
TRBV29-1	few	TRBJ2-7	SVEVGEVYEQY
TRBV19	.	TRBJ2-7	ASSDQDRGPYEQY
TRBV5-1	few	TRBJ2-2	ASSLYVGGGTGELF
TRBV5-6	.	TRBJ1-1	ASSWNTEAF
TRBV7-2	.	TRBJ1-2	ASSLRPLEGYT
TRBV2	few	TRBJ1-5	ASSEGRENQPQH
TRBV7-9	.	TRBJ2-2	ASSPLQGSHTGELF
TRBV7-9	few	TRBJ1-2	ASSPGGGDYGYT
TRBV6-6	few	TRBJ1-2	ASTQPGQGRGYT